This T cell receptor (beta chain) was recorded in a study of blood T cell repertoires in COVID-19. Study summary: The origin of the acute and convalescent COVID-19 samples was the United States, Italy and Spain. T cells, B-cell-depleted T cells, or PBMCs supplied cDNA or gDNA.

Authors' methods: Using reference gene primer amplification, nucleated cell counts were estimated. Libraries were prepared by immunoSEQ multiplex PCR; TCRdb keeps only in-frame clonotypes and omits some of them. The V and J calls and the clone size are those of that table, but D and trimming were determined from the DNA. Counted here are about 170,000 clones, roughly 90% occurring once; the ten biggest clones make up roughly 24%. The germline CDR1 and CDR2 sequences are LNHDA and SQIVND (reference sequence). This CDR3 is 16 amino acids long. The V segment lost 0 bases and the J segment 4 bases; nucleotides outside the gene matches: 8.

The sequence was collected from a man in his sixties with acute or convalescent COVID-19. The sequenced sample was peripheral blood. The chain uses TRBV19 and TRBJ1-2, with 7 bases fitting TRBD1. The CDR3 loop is CASSIDLTGYVYGYTF. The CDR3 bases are TGTGCCAGTAGTATAGATCTGACAGGGTACGTCTATGGCTACACCTTC.